Below, 27 T cell receptor beta chains from the same sample are listed, as sequenced in a study of blood T cell repertoires in COVID-19. Repertoires were generated with immunoSEQ multiplex PCR, while TCRdb's copy carries only in-frame clones and drops some. This repertoire shows around 220,000 clones, 80% found once; its top ten account for about 7.2%. The sample was PBMCs or T cells enriched from blood (not recorded which). The source is a woman aged 40 to 50 with acute COVID-19.

In its sample, this clone was seen a few times. The V gene is TRBV2, the J gene TRBJ1-1; unclear D gene. The V end was cut by 4 bases, the J end by 5 bases, with 17 bases between. CDR1 is SNHLY and CDR2 is FYNNEI in the germline V gene. The CDR3 consists of 15 residues. The CDR3 DNA reads TGTGCCAGCAGTGCCTTGGACTGGGCGCCTACTGAAGCTTTCTTT. The encoded protein is CASSALDWAPTEAFF.

This clone was counted a few times. Other DNA sequences in this specimen translate into the identical CDR3. This chain uses TRBV6-5 with TRBJ1-2, with D hard to call. V lost 2 bases to trimming and J lost 8 bases, with 12 bases between them. There are 13 residues in the CDR3. Germline V gene data show CDR1 as MNHEY and CDR2 as SVGAGI. The CDR3 bases are TGTGCCAGCAGTTACGATAGAGGTGAAGGCTACACCTTC. It encodes CASSYDRGEGYTF.

The chain's CDR3 is CAWTGTSGSLTGELFF. In DNA, the CDR3 is TGTGCCTGGACCGGGACTAGCGGGAGTCTGACCGGGGAGCTGTTTTTT. V usage is TRBV30 and J usage is TRBJ2-2; 14 positions match TRBD2. In germline, CDR1 is GTSNPN, CDR2 SVGIG (reference sequence). CDR3 size: 16 residues. V was pared by 4 bases and J by 5 bases, with 6 bases of the junction left unmatched.

This chain links TRBV28 with TRBJ1-5; 10 bases are a match to TRBD1. Looked up from germline, CDR1 is MDHEN and CDR2 is SYDVKM. This CDR3 has 15 residues. V gave up 7 bases and J gave up 2 bases; unmatched junction bases: 5. In DNA form, the CDR3 reads TGTGCCAGCAACACCGGGACAGGGGGCAATCAGCCCCAGCATTTT. This translates into CASNTGTGGNQPQHF.

The chain carries TRBV7-2 and TRBJ2-4; a weak D match, TRBD1 (5 bases). The CDR3 is 16 residues long. Between the trimmed V and J ends, which lost 4 bases and 0 bases, there was a span of 13 bases. Per the germline V gene, CDR1 is SGHTA and CDR2 is FQGNSA. For the CDR3, the DNA is TGTGCCAGCAGCTCCCCCCAGGGTCAAGCCAAAAACATTCAGTACTTC. Translated, it gives CASSSPQGQAKNIQYF.

The V gene is TRBV30, the J gene TRBJ1-2; D is uncertain. Germline V lookup: CDR1 GTSNPN, CDR2 SVGIG (reference sequence). Trimming removed 6 bases at V and 7 bases at J, with 15 bases between. This CDR3 region has 12 residues. In DNA form, the CDR3 reads TGTGCCTGCACGGAGGCTGAAGTTGGCTACACCTTC. This codes for CACTEAEVGYTF.

In this sample, this clone turned up once. The chain is built from TRBV4-1 and TRBJ1-1, with unresolved D. The CDR3 has 14 residues. V was trimmed by 0 bases and J by 0 bases, leaving 5 bases between them. From germline, CDR1 is MGHRA and CDR2 YSYEKL. CDR3 in amino acids: CASSQEVVNTEAFF. The CDR3 DNA reads as TGCGCCAGCAGCCAAGAGGTAGTGAACACTGAAGCTTTCTTT.

The rearrangement links TRBV18 to TRBJ2-7, with 11 bases that match TRBD1. V shed 3 bases and J 6 bases; nucleotides not matched to a gene: 4. There are 14 residues in the CDR3. CDR1 and CDR2 (germline): KGHSH, LQKENI. Here the CDR3 reads CASSPWDRGSEQYF. CDR3 nucleotides: TGTGCCAGCTCACCGTGGGACAGGGGGTCCGAGCAGTACTTC.

The genes are TRBV7-9 and TRBJ2-1; TRBD1 is a possible D gene (5 bases). Germline CDR1 SEHNR, CDR2 FQNEAQ (reference sequence). This CDR3 has 14 residues. V lost 2 bases and J lost 5, with 10 bases in between. CDR3 nucleotides: TGTGCCAGCAGCTTAAGTGGGGCCCACAATGAGCAGTTCTTC. This gives the protein CASSLSGAHNEQFF. The full variable domain, in which reference TRBV7-9 and TRBJ2-1 provide the parts outside the CDR3, is DTGVSQNPRHKITKRGQNVTFRCDPISEHNRLYWYRQTLGQGPEFLTYFQNEAQLEKSRLLSDRFSAERPKGSFSTLEIQRTEQGDSAMYLCASSLSGAHNEQFFGPGTRLTVL.

This clone was seen only once. CDR3 region: CAWSVASINQPQHF. For the CDR3, the DNA is TGTGCCTGGAGTGTAGCTTCGATCAATCAGCCCCAGCATTTT. The rearrangement links TRBV30 to TRBJ1-5; D uncertain. The V end lost 0 bases, the J end lost 3 bases, and 9 bases lay between the germline ends. The germline V gene encodes CDR1 GTSNPN and CDR2 SVGIG (reference sequence). This CDR3 is 14 amino acids long.

This clone was detected many times. The chain uses TRBV6-1 and TRBJ2-2; TRBD2 agrees at 9 bases. The CDR3 is 16 residues long. CDR1 and CDR2 from the germline V gene are MNHNS and SASEGT. With V trimmed by 2 bases and J by 1 base, 2 bases remained unmatched. CDR3 sequence (DNA): TGTGCCAGCAGTGAACTAGCGGGGCAGAACACCGGGGAGCTGTTTTTT. Translated, it gives CASSELAGQNTGELFF.

The gene calls are TRBV19 and TRBJ2-1; a weak D match, TRBD1 (5 bases). Trimming stripped 3 bases from V and 5 bases from J, with 8 bases between. CDR1 is LNHDA, CDR2 SQIVND, per germline (reference sequence). The CDR3 has 13 amino acids. CDR3 sequence: CASSIETDNEQFF. The CDR3 DNA follows: TGTGCCAGTAGTATTGAGACAGACAATGAGCAGTTCTTC.

The genes are TRBV28 and TRBJ1-1; D might be TRBD1 (5 bases). The CDR3 has 13 residues. Trimming removed 2 bases from V and 3 bases from J, with 7 bases in between. Per germline, CDR1 MDHEN and CDR2 SYDVKM. In DNA, the CDR3 is TGTGCCAGCAGTTTACGCAGGGACACTGAAGCTTTCTTT. Translating gives CASSLRRDTEAFF.

V and J are TRBV6-4 and TRBJ1-2, with D maybe TRBD1 (6 bases). Between the trimmed V and J ends, which lost 0 bases and 5 bases, there was a span of 7 bases. This CDR3 comprises 13 residues. The germline CDR1 and CDR2 sequences are MRHNA and SNTAGT. CDR3 protein: CASSDSQGYGYTF. The CDR3 DNA is TGTGCCAGCAGTGACTCTCAGGGGTATGGCTACACCTTC.

V gene TRBV9 combines with J gene TRBJ2-5, with a tentative D call TRBD2 (7 bases). The germline V gene has CDR1 SGDLS and CDR2 YYNGEE. CDR3 size: 15 residues. V was trimmed by 4 bases and J by 1 base, leaving 14 bases between them. CDR3 DNA: TGTGCCAGCAGCACCCAAGGGGGGGGCCAAGAGACCCAGTACTTC. Its translation: CASSTQGGGQETQYF.

The V call is TRBV7-6, the J call TRBJ1-2, with 7 bases matching TRBD1. The CDR3 has 15 residues. Looked up from germline, CDR1 is SGHVS and CDR2 is FNYEAQ. Trimming took 5 bases from V and 4 from J; bases not matched to a gene: 10. The CDR3 is CASSPRGDSSYGYTF. The CDR3, as DNA: TGTGCCAGCAGCCCCCGAGGGGACAGCAGCTATGGCTACACCTTC. Full variable domain (missing parts from reference TRBV7-6 and TRBJ1-2): GAGVSQSPRYKVTKRGQDVALRCDPISGHVSLYWYRQALGQGPEFLTYFNYEAQQDKSGLPNDRFSAERPEGSISTLTIQRTEQRDSAMYRCASSPRGDSSYGYTFGSGTRLTVV.

The chain employs TRBV9 and TRBJ1-1; no clear D gene. This CDR3 is built from 14 residues. From germline, CDR1 is SGDLS and CDR2 YYNGEE. Trimming pared 0 bases from V and 3 bases from J, leaving 9 bases between. This chain's CDR3 is CASSVDIIDTEAFF. The DNA of the CDR3 is TGTGCCAGCAGCGTAGATATAATCGACACTGAAGCTTTCTTT.

CDR3 in DNA: TGTGCCAGCAGCGTATTGGAGCGGGGGATAGGCAATGAGCAGTTCTTC. Its protein product is CASSVLERGIGNEQFF. This rearrangement joins TRBV9 to TRBJ2-1; 8 bases are shared with TRBD2. Trimming cost V 1 base and J 6 bases; bases outside gene matches: 9. The CDR3 runs 16 residues. CDR1 and CDR2 (germline): SGDLS, YYNGEE.

V usage is TRBV3-1 (or the pseudogene TRBV3-2) and J usage is TRBJ2-3, with 10 bases identical to TRBD1. Germline CDR1 and CDR2: LGHDT and YNNKEL (reference sequence). This CDR3 contains 13 residues. V trimming: 6 bases; J trimming: 6 bases; junction bases outside the gene matches: 3. CDR3: CASRDRGSDTQYF. The CDR3 DNA reads as TGTGCCAGCAGGGACAGGGGGAGTGATACGCAGTATTTT.

V usage is TRBV24-1 and J usage is TRBJ1-1; TRBD1 matches 7 bases. V trimming: 2 bases; J trimming: 0 bases; junction bases outside the gene matches: 11. The CDR3 totals 18 residues. Germline V lookup: CDR1 KGHDR, CDR2 SFDVKD. CDR3 sequence: CATSDSQTGTPLNTEAFF. The CDR3, as DNA: TGTGCCACCAGTGATTCCCAGACAGGGACTCCCCTGAACACTGAAGCTTTCTTT.

The V call is TRBV11-1, the J call TRBJ1-3; perhaps TRBD1 as D (6 bases). CDR1 is SGHAT, CDR2 FQDESV, per germline (reference sequence). The V gene lost 2 bases and the J gene lost 1 base, with 12 bases spanning the gap. CDR3 length: 16 residues. CDR3 in DNA: TGTGCCAGCAGCTTATATCGACAGGCTTCTGGAAACACCATATATTTT. The encoded protein is CASSLYRQASGNTIYF. Based on the CDR3 plus reference TRBV11-1 and TRBJ1-3, the full variable domain is EAEVAQSPRYKITEKSQAVAFWCDPISGHATLYWYRQILGQGPELLVQFQDESVVDDSQLPKDRFSAERLKGVDSTLKIQPAELGDSAMYLCASSLYRQASGNTIYFGEGSWLTVV.

This chain uses TRBV7-3 with TRBJ2-1, with 12 bases that match TRBD2. The CDR3 contains 14 residues. Germline CDR1 reads SGHTA; CDR2 reads FQGTGA. The V and J ends lost 5 bases and 5 bases, in that order; junction bases with no gene match: 1. CDR3 protein: CASSGLAGNNEQFF. The DNA of the CDR3 is TGTGCCAGCAGCGGACTAGCGGGGAACAATGAGCAGTTCTTC.

The V and J genes are TRBV12-3 or TRBV12-4 and TRBJ1-6; D gene uncertain. The CDR3 totals 13 residues. Trimming shortened V by 5 bases and J by 7 bases, and 9 bases separated the two germline ends. DNA for the CDR3: TGTGCCAGCAGTATAAGAGGGAATTCACCCCTCCACTTT. This encodes CASSIRGNSPLHF.

The chain combines TRBV27 with TRBJ1-6, with TRBD1 as a possible D gene (5 bases). Germline assignment: CDR1 MNHEY and CDR2 SMNVEV (reference sequence). The CDR3 runs 12 residues. V was clipped by 9 bases and J by 9 bases, with 12 bases between them. The DNA for the CDR3 is TGTGCCAGTCACCAGCAGGGTTCACCCCTCCACTTT. Translated: CASHQQGSPLHF.

The chain joins TRBV6-5 to TRBJ1-1; D is uncertain. V lost 6 bases, J lost 4 bases, and 15 bases lay in between. CDR3 length: 14 residues. The germline V gene has CDR1 MNHEY and CDR2 SVGAGI. The CDR3 DNA reads as TGTGCCAGCAGCCCCCCCACGGGAAGCACTGAAGCTTTCTTT. Translating gives CASSPPTGSTEAFF.

The genes are TRBV7-2 and TRBJ1-5; D not resolved. This CDR3 is 13 amino acids long. Germline CDR1 and CDR2: SGHTA and FQGNSA. Deletions cut 5 bases from V and 2 bases from J, with 7 bases between. The CDR3: CASSLQRNQPQHF. The CDR3 DNA reads TGTGCCAGCAGCCTACAGCGCAATCAGCCCCAGCATTTT.

The V and J genes are TRBV5-1 and TRBJ1-5; 10 positions match TRBD1. CDR1 is SGHRS, CDR2 YFSETQ, per germline. V lost 6 bases to trimming and J lost 8 bases; unmatched junction nucleotides: 8. This CDR3 contains 14 residues. The CDR3 nucleotides read TGCGCCAGCACCACGACAGGGGGCCGCAAGCCCCAGCATTTT. This sequence encodes CASTTTGGRKPQHF.